This entry is about one TCR beta chain. The CDR3 sequence is 12 residues long. Trimming left V 6 bases short and J 3 bases short, with 8 bases between. Study processing details: Amplification from reference gene primers served as the basis for estimated nucleated cell counts. TCRdb keeps only in-frame clones here, not all; method: immunoSEQ multiplex PCR. That table furnishes V, J and clone size, whereas the DNA furnished D and trimming. The repertoire includes some 42,000 clones, roughly 84% of them detected once, and 2% to 2.5% sits in the top ten. This sample stems from a study of blood T cell repertoires in COVID-19. Study details: Samples taken during acute and convalescent COVID-19 were collected in the United States, Italy and Spain. PBMCs, B-cell-depleted T cells, or T cells were the source of the cDNA or gDNA that made up the material.

The sequence came from a human donor in a cohort sampled during active COVID-19. The sequenced sample was peripheral blood. The chain carries TRBV12-3 or TRBV12-4 and TRBJ2-5; D is perhaps TRBD2 (6 bases). DNA of the CDR3: TGTGCCAGCAGGACTAGGGAAGAGACCCAGTACTTC. It specifies CASRTREETQYF.